The 32 T cell receptor beta chains reported below all come from one sample, sequenced in a study of blood T cell repertoires in COVID-19. Profiling relied on immunoSEQ multiplex PCR, and the TCRdb table lists in-frame clones only, not all of them. The table includes approximately 180,000 clones, roughly 88% detected once. The material sequenced was peripheral blood. The receptors derive from a man aged 55 to 70 with acute or convalescent COVID-19.

The V and J genes are TRBV28 and TRBJ2-3; 12 positions agree with TRBD2. Per the germline V gene, CDR1 is MDHEN and CDR2 is SYDVKM. The CDR3 loop spans 16 amino acids. V was clipped by 5 bases and J by 4 bases; unmatched bases: 7. The chain's CDR3 is CASSPRLAGDADTQYF. Here the CDR3 DNA reads TGTGCCAGCAGTCCCCGACTAGCGGGAGACGCAGATACGCAGTATTTT.

V usage is TRBV5-3 and J usage is TRBJ2-7; tentative D call: TRBD2 (6 bases). TRBV5-3 is an open reading frame, and its role is uncertain. V was clipped by 5 bases and J by 4 bases, with 13 bases between them. The CDR3 totals 13 residues. The CDR3 loop reads CARRPRDSYEQYF. The CDR3 DNA reads as TGTGCCAGAAGACCCCGGGACTCATACGAGCAGTACTTC.

The rearrangement links TRBV18 to TRBJ2-1; TRBD2 might be the D (6 bases). V was cut by 2 bases and J by 4 bases, with 12 bases left in between. Germline loops: CDR1 KGHSH, CDR2 LQKENI. The CDR3 is made up of 15 amino acids. CDR3 residues: CASSPGVADYNEQFF. In DNA, the CDR3 is TGTGCCAGCTCACCAGGGGTAGCGGATTACAATGAGCAGTTCTTC. Variable domain in full (rest from reference TRBV18 and TRBJ2-1): NAGVMQNPRHLVRRRGQEARLRCSPMKGHSHVYWYRQLPEEGLKFMVYLQKENIIDESGMPKERFSAEFPKEGPSILRIQQVVRGDSAAYFCASSPGVADYNEQFFGPGTRLTVL.

V is TRBV28 and J is TRBJ1-5; D unresolved. Trimming left V 7 bases short and J 9 bases short, with 7 bases between. Germline-derived CDR1 and CDR2 are MDHEN and SYDVKM. The CDR3 spans 10 residues. This CDR3 reads CASNFGPQHF. CDR3 DNA sequence: TGTGCCAGCAATTTCGGGCCCCAGCATTTT.

The V and J genes are TRBV7-9 and TRBJ1-4; 7 bases are shared with TRBD1. Germline CDR1 is SEHNR and CDR2 is FQNEAQ (reference sequence). V shed 4 bases, J shed 0 bases, and the junction held 2 bases outside the gene matches. The CDR3 has 15 residues. The CDR3 DNA sequence: TGTGCCAGCAGCTCAGGGGGGTCAACTAATGAAAAACTGTTTTTT. It translates to CASSSGGSTNEKLFF.

This clone was seen just once. The J gene is TRBJ2-5, the V gene TRBV5-4; 10 nucleotides line up with TRBD1. This CDR3 region has 15 residues. CDR1 is SGHNT and CDR2 is YYREEE in the germline V gene (reference sequence). The V and J ends lost 3 bases and 5 bases, in that order; junction bases with no gene match: 7. The CDR3, as DNA: TGTGCCAGCAGCTCTGGACAGGGGGGGGCCGAGACCCAGTACTTC. Its translation: CASSSGQGGAETQYF.

This clone was found a few times. This chain links TRBV5-6 with TRBJ1-2, with D hard to call. Per germline, CDR1 SGHDT and CDR2 YYEEEE. The CDR3 is 12 residues long. The V end was cut by 4 bases, the J end by 6 bases, with 10 bases between. CDR3 in DNA: TGTGCCAGCAGCCTGAGGGAGCATGGCTACACCTTC. The encoded protein is CASSLREHGYTF.

V gene TRBV6-5 combines with J gene TRBJ1-1, with D hard to call. CDR3 size: 14 residues. Trimming took off 0 bases at V and 1 base at J, with 6 bases between the two ends. CDR1 is MNHEY, CDR2 SVGAGI, per germline. In DNA, the CDR3 is TGTGCCAGCAGTTACTCGGTCGGGAACACTGAAGCTTTCTTT. Translation gives CASSYSVGNTEAFF.

This chain connects TRBV7-2 to TRBJ2-7; TRBD1 is a possible D gene (5 bases). The germline gives CDR1 SGHTA, CDR2 FQGNSA. This CDR3 spans 13 amino acids. The V end was cut by 7 bases, the J end by 0 bases, with 10 bases between. The CDR3 loop reads CASNRDSSYEQYF. The DNA for the CDR3 is TGTGCCAGCAACCGAGACAGCTCCTACGAGCAGTACTTC.

The CDR3 region has the DNA TGTGCTAGTGGTTTGGTCCCAAGGAACAGGTTCAATCAGCCCCAGCATTTT. It is translated as CASGLVPRNRFNQPQHF. The chain couples TRBV12-5 to TRBJ1-5, with D possibly TRBD1 on 5 matching bases. Trimming left V 0 bases short and J 3 bases short, with 15 bases between. This CDR3 is 17 amino acids long. Germline V lookup: CDR1 LGHNT, CDR2 FRNRAP.

The rearrangement joins TRBV9 to TRBJ2-1, with TRBD2 matching over 7 bases. Looked up from germline, CDR1 is SGDLS and CDR2 is YYNGEE. The CDR3 is 16 residues long. V trimming: 5 bases; J trimming: 6 bases; junction bases outside the gene matches: 14. The CDR3 DNA reads TGTGCCAGCAGTATAGTAGCGGGCCGGGCAACCAATGAGCAGTTCTTC. Its translation: CASSIVAGRATNEQFF.

The chain employs TRBV3-1 (or the pseudogene TRBV3-2) and TRBJ2-7, with 10 bases identical to TRBD2. This CDR3 spans 15 amino acids. The V gene end was trimmed by 4 bases and the J gene end by 0 bases; junction bases not matched to a gene: 3. CDR1 LGHDT and CDR2 YNNKEL come from the germline V gene (reference sequence). DNA of the CDR3: TGTGCCAGCAGCCGAGGACTAGCGGACTCCTACGAGCAGTACTTC. Translation: CASSRGLADSYEQYF.

This chain connects TRBV11-2 to TRBJ2-1; D gene ambiguous. This CDR3 has 12 residues. The V and J ends lost 0 bases and 14 bases respectively, with 11 bases between them. Germline values: CDR1 SGHAT, CDR2 FQNNGV. The CDR3 loop reads CASSLDTEAEFF. In DNA form, the CDR3 reads TGTGCCAGCAGCTTAGATACAGAAGCAGAGTTCTTC. The full variable domain, completed using reference TRBV11-2 and TRBJ2-1, is EAGVAQSPRYKIIEKRQSVAFWCNPISGHATLYWYQQILGQGPKLLIQFQNNGVVDDSQLPKDRFSAERLKGVDSTLKIQPAKLEDSAVYLCASSLDTEAEFFGPGTRLTVL.

V gene TRBV5-1 combines with J gene TRBJ2-2; 8 bases are a match to TRBD1. CDR3 size: 16 residues. Per the germline V gene, CDR1 is SGHRS and CDR2 is YFSETQ. The junction had 10 bases not matched to a gene; V was cut back by 5 bases and J by 4 bases. For the CDR3, the DNA is TGCGCCAGCAGACCGGAGGCAGGGGGCAGCACCGGGGAGCTGTTTTTT. It translates to CASRPEAGGSTGELFF. The whole variable domain, filled in from reference TRBV5-1 and TRBJ2-2, reads KAGVTQTPRYLIKTRGQQVTLSCSPISGHRSVSWYQQTPGQGLQFLFEYFSETQRNKGNFPGRFSGRQFSNSRSEMNVSTLELGDSALYLCASRPEAGGSTGELFFGEGSRLTVL.

This sequence joins TRBV6-5 and TRBJ2-1; tentatively, D is TRBD1 (7 bases). V lost 6 bases to trimming and J lost 14 bases, with 23 bases between them. CDR3 length: 14 amino acids. Germline CDR1 is MNHEY and CDR2 is SVGAGI. CDR3 sequence reads: CASSPAGGGGRKFF. In nucleotides, the CDR3 is TGTGCCAGCAGCCCCGCTGGAGGGGGCGGCCGGAAGTTCTTC.

The chain links TRBV28 to TRBJ2-7; 8 bases are a match to TRBD2. The germline gives CDR1 MDHEN, CDR2 SYDVKM. CDR3 size: 15 residues. V shed 6 bases, J shed 1 base, and the junction held 8 bases outside the gene matches. CDR3 sequence (DNA): TGTGCCAGCAGCGACAGGCTAGCGGGTTCCTACGAGCAGTACTTC. Translating gives CASSDRLAGSYEQYF.

The V call is TRBV18, the J call TRBJ2-2; no reliable D call. Germline CDR1 and CDR2: KGHSH and LQKENI. The CDR3 covers 16 residues. V lost 2 bases, J lost 0 bases, and 10 bases lay in between. The CDR3 region is CASSPSSPANTGELFF. The CDR3 DNA sequence: TGTGCCAGCTCACCATCCTCCCCAGCGAACACCGGGGAGCTGTTTTTT. Filled out from reference TRBV18 and TRBJ2-2, the complete variable domain reads NAGVMQNPRHLVRRRGQEARLRCSPMKGHSHVYWYRQLPEEGLKFMVYLQKENIIDESGMPKERFSAEFPKEGPSILRIQQVVRGDSAAYFCASSPSSPANTGELFFGEGSRLTVL.

The sample holds a few counts of this clone. The V call is TRBV20-1, the J call TRBJ2-7; TRBD2 might be the D (5 bases). CDR1 and CDR2 from the germline V gene are DFQATT and SNEGSKA (reference sequence). V gave up 3 bases and J gave up 5 bases, with 5 bases separating them. The CDR3 is 10 residues long. The CDR3 bases are TGCAGTGCTAGGGAGGACGAGCAGTACTTC. This encodes CSAREDEQYF.

As DNA, the CDR3 is TGTGCCAGCAGTTTTCGACAGGGAAGCGACGAGCAGTACTTC. Protein: CASSFRQGSDEQYF. The genes are TRBV6-5 and TRBJ2-7; 7 nucleotides align to TRBD1. The V gene end was trimmed by 4 bases and the J gene end by 5 bases; junction bases not matched to a gene: 8. In germline, CDR1 is MNHEY, CDR2 SVGAGI. The CDR3 length is 14 residues.

CDR3 sequence (DNA): TGCGCCAGCAGCCAAGCAGCCGGGACTAGCCTGGTCGAGCAGTACTTC. Translated: CASSQAAGTSLVEQYF. The J gene is TRBJ2-7, the V gene TRBV4-1; 9 bases are a match to TRBD2. V trimming: 1 base; J trimming: 6 bases; junction bases outside the gene matches: 10. This CDR3 region has 16 residues. Germline V gives CDR1 MGHRA, CDR2 YSYEKL.

This chain's CDR3 is CASSLGGNGEKLFF. In DNA, the CDR3 is TGTGCCAGCAGCTTGGGAGGTAACGGAGAAAAACTGTTTTTT. This chain links TRBV5-4 with TRBJ1-4; D gene ambiguous. V was shortened by 0 bases and J by 8 bases, with 11 bases between the two germline ends. Germline CDR1 SGHNT, CDR2 YYREEE (reference sequence). The CDR3 spans 14 residues.

The chain employs TRBV14 and TRBJ1-1; 7 nucleotides align to TRBD1. Trimming took 4 bases from V and 0 from J; bases not matched to a gene: 5. This CDR3 has 15 residues. From germline, CDR1 is SGHDN and CDR2 FVKESK. The CDR3 DNA follows: TGTGCCAGCAGCCCTCTGGGACAGCTGAACACTGAAGCTTTCTTT. Translating gives CASSPLGQLNTEAFF.

This clone was observed a single time. V is TRBV6-6 and J is TRBJ1-1; 9 nucleotides agree with TRBD1. Per the germline V gene, CDR1 is MNHNY and CDR2 is SVGAGI (reference sequence). This CDR3 comprises 12 residues. The ends lost 5 bases at V and 10 bases at J; junction bases unmatched: 5. In DNA, the CDR3 is TGTGCCAGCAGTCTACAGGGGGCGGGAGCTTTCTTT. Translation gives CASSLQGAGAFF.

This clone appeared a few times. The V gene is TRBV5-1, the J gene TRBJ2-3; TRBD2 matches 9 bases. The CDR3 sequence is 14 residues long. Per the germline V gene, CDR1 is SGHRS and CDR2 is YFSETQ. The V and J ends lost 1 base and 3 bases, in that order; junction bases with no gene match: 0. CDR3 DNA sequence: TGCGCCAGCAGCTTGACTAGCGGGACAGATACGCAGTATTTT. It codes for CASSLTSGTDTQYF.

In its sample, this clone was seen a few times. V and J are TRBV24-1 and TRBJ2-3; 11 bases match TRBD2. This CDR3 has 14 residues. Germline loops: CDR1 KGHDR, CDR2 SFDVKD. The ends lost 9 bases at V and 4 bases at J; junction bases unmatched: 5. CDR3 loop: CATGSGRGADTQYF. The CDR3 bases are TGTGCCACCGGTAGCGGGAGGGGAGCAGATACGCAGTATTTT.

About this clone: One end of the junction varies from germline; a read error may be responsible. The gene calls are TRBV11-2 and TRBJ2-7; D call uncertain. This CDR3 is built from 14 residues. Germline CDR1 SGHAT, CDR2 FQNNGV. Written as DNA, the CDR3 is TGTGCCAGCAGCCCGAACACTAACTCCAACGAGCAGTACTTC. Its translation: CASSPNTNSNEQYF.

This rearrangement joins TRBV28 to TRBJ1-3, with a possible D match to TRBD1 (6 bases). The V gene lost 2 bases and the J gene lost 0 bases, with 8 bases spanning the gap. Germline V CDR1 and CDR2: MDHEN, SYDVKM. This CDR3 has 15 residues. CDR3 protein: CASSLGQSSGNTIYF. The DNA for the CDR3 is TGTGCCAGCAGTTTAGGACAGAGCTCTGGAAACACCATATATTTT.

The chain links TRBV28 to TRBJ2-3, with TRBD2 matching 13 bases. V was pared by 1 base and J by 13 bases, with 17 bases of the junction left unmatched. Germline CDR1 reads MDHEN; CDR2 reads SYDVKM. The CDR3 contains 18 residues. CDR3 coding DNA: TGTGCCAGCAGTTTATCCGAACTAGCGGGAGGGCTGAGATACGAGAAGTATTTT. Translated, it gives CASSLSELAGGLRYEKYF. Based on the CDR3 plus reference TRBV28 and TRBJ2-3, the full variable domain is DVKVTQSSRYLVKRTGEKVFLECVQDMDHENMFWYRQDPGLGLRLIYFSYDVKMKEKGDIPEGYSVSREKKERFSLILESASTNQTSMYLCASSLSELAGGLRYEKYFGPGTRLTVL.

This clone appeared once. The genes are TRBV5-6 and TRBJ2-2; 10 positions match TRBD2. The V gene end was trimmed by 10 bases and the J gene end by 5 bases; junction bases not matched to a gene: 11. Germline CDR1 and CDR2: SGHDT and YYEEEE. The CDR3 contains 15 residues. The CDR3 DNA reads as TGTGCCGTAAGCACAGCGGGAGGGTTGACCGGGGAGCTGTTTTTT. It yields the protein CAVSTAGGLTGELFF.

V and J are TRBV5-8 and TRBJ1-4; D gene unclear. V dropped 0 bases and J dropped 7 bases, with 13 bases sitting between them. Germline assignment: CDR1 SGHTS and CDR2 YDEGEE. The length of the CDR3 is 15 residues. The CDR3 protein is CASSLGESSGEKLFF. The CDR3 DNA is TGTGCCAGCAGCTTGGGAGAGAGTTCGGGTGAAAAACTGTTTTTT. The full variable domain, its missing parts supplied by reference TRBV5-8 and TRBJ1-4, is EAGVTQSPTHLIKTRGQQATLRCSPISGHTSVYWYQQALGLGLQFLLWYDEGEERNRGNFPPRFSGRQFPNYSSELNVNALELEDSALYLCASSLGESSGEKLFFGSGTQLSVL.

The CDR3 DNA sequence: TGTGCCAGCAGTAGGGAGATCTCTGGGGCCAACGTCCTGACTTTC. Amino acids: CASSREISGANVLTF. The chain carries TRBV2 and TRBJ2-6; possibly TRBD2 for D (5 bases). The CDR3 runs 15 residues. Looked up from germline, CDR1 is SNHLY and CDR2 is FYNNEI. Between the trimmed V and J ends, which lost 5 bases and 0 bases, there was a span of 8 bases.

This clone was observed a few times. The V gene is TRBV7-9, the J gene TRBJ2-2; D perhaps matches TRBD2 (6 bases). Trimming left V 6 bases short and J 2 bases short, with 10 bases between. The CDR3 contains 14 residues. The germline gives CDR1 SEHNR, CDR2 FQNEAQ (reference sequence). The CDR3 DNA reads as TGTGCCAGCAGACCGGGACTCAACACCGGGGAGCTGTTTTTT. Its protein is CASRPGLNTGELFF.